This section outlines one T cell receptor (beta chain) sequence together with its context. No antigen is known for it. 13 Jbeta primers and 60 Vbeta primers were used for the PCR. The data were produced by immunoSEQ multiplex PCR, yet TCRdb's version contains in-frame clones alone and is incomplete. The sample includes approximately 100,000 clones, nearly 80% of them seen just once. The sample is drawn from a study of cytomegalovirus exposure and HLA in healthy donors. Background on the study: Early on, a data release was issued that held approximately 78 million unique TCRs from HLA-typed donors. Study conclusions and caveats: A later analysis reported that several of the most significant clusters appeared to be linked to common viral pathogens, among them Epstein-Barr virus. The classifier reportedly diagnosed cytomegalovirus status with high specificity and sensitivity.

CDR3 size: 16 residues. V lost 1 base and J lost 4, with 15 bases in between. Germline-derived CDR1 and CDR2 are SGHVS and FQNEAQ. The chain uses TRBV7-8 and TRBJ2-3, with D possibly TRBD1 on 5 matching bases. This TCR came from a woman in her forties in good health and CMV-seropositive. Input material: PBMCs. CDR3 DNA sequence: TGTGCCAGCAGCTTAGAGAGGTCAGGGTCCGCAGATACGCAGTATTTT. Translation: CASSLERSGSADTQYF. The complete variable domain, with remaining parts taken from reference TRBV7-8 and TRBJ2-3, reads GAGVSQSPRYKVAKRGQDVALRCDPISGHVSLFWYQQALGQGPEFLTYFQNEAQLDKSGLPSDRFFAERPEGSVSTLKIQRTQQEDSAVYLCASSLERSGSADTQYFGPGTRLTVL.